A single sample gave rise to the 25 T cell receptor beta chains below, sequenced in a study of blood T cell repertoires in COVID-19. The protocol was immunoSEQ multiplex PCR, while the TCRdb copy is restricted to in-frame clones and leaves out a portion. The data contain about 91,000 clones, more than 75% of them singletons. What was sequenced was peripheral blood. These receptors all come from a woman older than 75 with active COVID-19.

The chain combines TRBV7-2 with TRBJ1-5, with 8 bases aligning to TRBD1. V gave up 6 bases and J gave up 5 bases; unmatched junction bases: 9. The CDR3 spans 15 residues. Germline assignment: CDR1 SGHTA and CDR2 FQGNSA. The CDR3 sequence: CASRGDRGGYQPQHF. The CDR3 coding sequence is TGTGCCAGCAGAGGAGACAGGGGTGGGTATCAGCCCCAGCATTTT.

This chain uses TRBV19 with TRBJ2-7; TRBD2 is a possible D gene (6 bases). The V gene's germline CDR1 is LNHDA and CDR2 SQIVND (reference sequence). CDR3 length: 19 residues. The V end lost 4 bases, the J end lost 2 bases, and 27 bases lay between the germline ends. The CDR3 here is CASSTTGQKAGTLPYEQYF. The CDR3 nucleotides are TGTGCCAGTAGTACCACAGGCCAAAAAGCCGGGACTCTCCCCTACGAGCAGTACTTC.

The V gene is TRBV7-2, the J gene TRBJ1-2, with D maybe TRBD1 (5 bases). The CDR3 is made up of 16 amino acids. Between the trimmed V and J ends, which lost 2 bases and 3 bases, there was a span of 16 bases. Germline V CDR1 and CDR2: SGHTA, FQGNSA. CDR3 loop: CASSLYGQPTDYGYTF. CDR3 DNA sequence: TGTGCCAGCAGCTTATATGGACAACCCACGGACTATGGCTACACCTTC.

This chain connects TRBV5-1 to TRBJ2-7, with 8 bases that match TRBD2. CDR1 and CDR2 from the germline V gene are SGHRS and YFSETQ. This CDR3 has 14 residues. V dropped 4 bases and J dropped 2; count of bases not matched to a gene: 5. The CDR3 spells CASSPGGPAYEQYF. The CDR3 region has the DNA TGCGCCAGCAGCCCGGGAGGGCCCGCCTACGAGCAGTACTTC. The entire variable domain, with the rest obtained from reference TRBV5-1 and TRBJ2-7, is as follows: KAGVTQTPRYLIKTRGQQVTLSCSPISGHRSVSWYQQTPGQGLQFLFEYFSETQRNKGNFPGRFSGRQFSNSRSEMNVSTLELGDSALYLCASSPGGPAYEQYFGPGTRLTVT.

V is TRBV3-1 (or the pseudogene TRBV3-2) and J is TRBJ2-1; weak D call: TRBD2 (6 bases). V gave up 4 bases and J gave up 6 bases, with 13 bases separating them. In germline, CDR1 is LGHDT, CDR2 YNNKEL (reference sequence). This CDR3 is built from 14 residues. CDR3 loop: CASSPTGRSNEQFF. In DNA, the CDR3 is TGTGCCAGCAGCCCTACCGGGAGATCCAATGAGCAGTTCTTC.

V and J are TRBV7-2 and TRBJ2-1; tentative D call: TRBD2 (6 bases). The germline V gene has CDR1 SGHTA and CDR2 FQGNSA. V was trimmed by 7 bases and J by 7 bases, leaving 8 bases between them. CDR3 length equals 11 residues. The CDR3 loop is CASTTSNEQFF. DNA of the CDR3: TGTGCCAGCACGACTAGTAATGAGCAGTTCTTC.

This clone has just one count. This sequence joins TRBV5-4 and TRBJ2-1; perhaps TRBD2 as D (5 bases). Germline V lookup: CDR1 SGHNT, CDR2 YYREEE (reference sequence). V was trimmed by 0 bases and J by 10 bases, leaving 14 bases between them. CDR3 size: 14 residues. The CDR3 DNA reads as TGTGCCAGCAGCTTGGGGACGTGGGAGCGGGAGCAGTTCTTC. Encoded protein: CASSLGTWEREQFF.

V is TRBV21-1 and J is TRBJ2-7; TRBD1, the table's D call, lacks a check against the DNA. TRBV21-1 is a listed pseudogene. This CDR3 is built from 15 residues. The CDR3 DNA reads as TGTGCCAGCAGCAAGCTCCGGGACATTTCCTACGAGCAGTACTTC. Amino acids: CASSKLRDISYEQYF.

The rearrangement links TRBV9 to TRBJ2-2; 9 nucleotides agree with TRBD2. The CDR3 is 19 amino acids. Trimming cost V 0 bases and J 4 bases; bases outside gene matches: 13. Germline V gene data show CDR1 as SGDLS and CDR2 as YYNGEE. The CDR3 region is CASSVGAGGPLYITGELFF. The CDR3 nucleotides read TGTGCCAGCAGCGTAGGGGCGGGAGGGCCTCTTTATATCACCGGGGAGCTGTTTTTT.

The CDR3 loop is CATSDPRSGSTDTQYF. The CDR3 DNA is TGTGCCACCAGTGATCCGCGCAGCGGGAGCACAGATACGCAGTATTTT. The chain joins TRBV24-1 to TRBJ2-3, with D possibly matching TRBD2 (6 bases). Per germline, CDR1 KGHDR and CDR2 SFDVKD. The length of the CDR3 is 16 residues. Deletions cut 3 bases from V and 0 bases from J, with 12 bases between.

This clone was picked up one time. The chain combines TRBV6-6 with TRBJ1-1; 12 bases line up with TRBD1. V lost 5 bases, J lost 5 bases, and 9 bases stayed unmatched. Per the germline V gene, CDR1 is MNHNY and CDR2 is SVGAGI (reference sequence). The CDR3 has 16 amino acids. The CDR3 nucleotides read TGTGCCAGCAGTCCCCGGGACAGGGGGCTGGGGACTGAAGCTTTCTTT. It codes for CASSPRDRGLGTEAFF.

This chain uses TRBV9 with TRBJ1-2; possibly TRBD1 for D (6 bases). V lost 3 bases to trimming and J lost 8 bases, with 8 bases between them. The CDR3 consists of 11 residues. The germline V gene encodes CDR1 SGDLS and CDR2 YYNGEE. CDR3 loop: CASSEGVGYTF. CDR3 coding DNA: TGTGCCAGCAGCGAGGGGGTAGGCTACACCTTC.

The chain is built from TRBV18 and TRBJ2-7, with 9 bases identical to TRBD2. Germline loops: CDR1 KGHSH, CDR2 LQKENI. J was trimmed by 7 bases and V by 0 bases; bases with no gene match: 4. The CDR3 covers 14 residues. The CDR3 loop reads CASSPPTREGEQYF. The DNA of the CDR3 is TGTGCCAGCTCACCACCAACGCGGGAGGGGGAGCAGTACTTC. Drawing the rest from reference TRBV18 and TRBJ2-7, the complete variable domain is NAGVMQNPRHLVRRRGQEARLRCSPMKGHSHVYWYRQLPEEGLKFMVYLQKENIIDESGMPKERFSAEFPKEGPSILRIQQVVRGDSAAYFCASSPPTREGEQYFGPGTRLTVT.

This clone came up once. CDR3 loop: CASSLTDEQFF. The CDR3 DNA is TGTGCCAGCAGCTTAACGGATGAGCAGTTCTTC. The chain links TRBV11-2 to TRBJ2-1; D gene ambiguous. Germline V gives CDR1 SGHAT, CDR2 FQNNGV. Deletions cut 2 bases from V and 8 bases from J, with 4 bases between. The CDR3 totals 11 residues.

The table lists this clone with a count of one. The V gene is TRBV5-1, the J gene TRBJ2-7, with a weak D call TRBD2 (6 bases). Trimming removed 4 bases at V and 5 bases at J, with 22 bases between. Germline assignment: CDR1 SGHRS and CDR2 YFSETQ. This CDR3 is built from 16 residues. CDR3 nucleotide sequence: TGCGCCAGCAGCCCCCGTCTGATGGAGGGCCTCGACGAGCAGTACTTC. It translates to CASSPRLMEGLDEQYF. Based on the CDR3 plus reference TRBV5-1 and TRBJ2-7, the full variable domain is KAGVTQTPRYLIKTRGQQVTLSCSPISGHRSVSWYQQTPGQGLQFLFEYFSETQRNKGNFPGRFSGRQFSNSRSEMNVSTLELGDSALYLCASSPRLMEGLDEQYFGPGTRLTVT.

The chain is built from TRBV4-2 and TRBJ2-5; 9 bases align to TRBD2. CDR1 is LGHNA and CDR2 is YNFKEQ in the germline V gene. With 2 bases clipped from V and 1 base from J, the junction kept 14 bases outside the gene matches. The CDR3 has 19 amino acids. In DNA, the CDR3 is TGTGCCAGCAGCCAAACCCCCTTGCGAGCGGGAGGTCCCCAAGAGACCCAGTACTTC. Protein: CASSQTPLRAGGPQETQYF.

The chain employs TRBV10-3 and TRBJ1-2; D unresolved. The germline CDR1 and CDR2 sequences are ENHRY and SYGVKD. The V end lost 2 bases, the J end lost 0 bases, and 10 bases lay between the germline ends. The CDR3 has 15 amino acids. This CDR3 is CAISEPDKANYGYTF. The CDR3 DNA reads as TGTGCCATCAGTGAGCCAGACAAAGCTAACTATGGCTACACCTTC.

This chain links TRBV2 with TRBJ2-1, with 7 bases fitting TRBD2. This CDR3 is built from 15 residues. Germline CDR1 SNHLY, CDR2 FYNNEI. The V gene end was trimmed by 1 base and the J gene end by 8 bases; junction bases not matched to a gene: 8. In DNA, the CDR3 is TGTGCCAGCAGTGAAGGTGCGGGAGTTATCTATGAGCAGTTCTTC. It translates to CASSEGAGVIYEQFF.

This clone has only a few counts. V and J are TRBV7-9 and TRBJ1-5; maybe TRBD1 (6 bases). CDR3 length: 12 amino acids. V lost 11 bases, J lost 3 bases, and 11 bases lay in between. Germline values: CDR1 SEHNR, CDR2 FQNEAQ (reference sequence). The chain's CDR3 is CAVQGSNQPQHF. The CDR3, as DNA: TGTGCCGTCCAGGGGTCCAATCAGCCCCAGCATTTT. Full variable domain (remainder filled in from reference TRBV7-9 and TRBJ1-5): DTGVSQNPRHKITKRGQNVTFRCDPISEHNRLYWYRQTLGQGPEFLTYFQNEAQLEKSRLLSDRFSAERPKGSFSTLEIQRTEQGDSAMYLCAVQGSNQPQHFGDGTRLSIL.

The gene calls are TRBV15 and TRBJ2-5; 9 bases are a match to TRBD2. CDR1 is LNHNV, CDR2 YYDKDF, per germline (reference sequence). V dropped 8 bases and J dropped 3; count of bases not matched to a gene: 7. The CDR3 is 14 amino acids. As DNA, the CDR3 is TGTGCCACCTCCCTAGCGGGAAGGGAAGAGACCCAGTACTTC. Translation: CATSLAGREETQYF.

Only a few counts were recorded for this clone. Written as DNA, the CDR3 is TGTGCCAGTAGTGGGCAACGGGACAGGGGAATTGGCTACACCTTC. Protein: CASSGQRDRGIGYTF. V is TRBV19 and J is TRBJ1-2, with 10 bases that match TRBD1. The CDR3 sequence is 15 residues long. The V gene's germline CDR1 is LNHDA and CDR2 SQIVND (reference sequence). Unmatched junction bases numbered 10, after V lost 5 bases and J lost 7 bases.

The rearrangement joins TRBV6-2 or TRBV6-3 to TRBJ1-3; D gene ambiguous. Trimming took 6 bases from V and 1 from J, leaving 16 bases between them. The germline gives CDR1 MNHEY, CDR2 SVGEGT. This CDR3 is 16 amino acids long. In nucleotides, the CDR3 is TGTGCCAGCAGCCGGTGGACGGGAGAATCTGGAAACACCATATATTTT. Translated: CASSRWTGESGNTIYF.

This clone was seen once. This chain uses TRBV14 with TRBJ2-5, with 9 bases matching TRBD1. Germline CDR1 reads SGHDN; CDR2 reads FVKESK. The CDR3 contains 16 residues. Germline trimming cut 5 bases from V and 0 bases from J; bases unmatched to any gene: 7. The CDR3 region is CASSTLGTGYQETQYF. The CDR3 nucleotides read TGTGCCAGCAGCACCTTGGGGACAGGGTACCAAGAGACCCAGTACTTC.

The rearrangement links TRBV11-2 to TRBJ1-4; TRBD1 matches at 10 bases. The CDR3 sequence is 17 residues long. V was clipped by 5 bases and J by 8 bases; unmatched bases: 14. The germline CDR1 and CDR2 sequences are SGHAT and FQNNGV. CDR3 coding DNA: TGTGCCAGCAGCCCCCTCGCGGGGGACAGGGGTGGGGAAAAACTGTTTTTT. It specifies CASSPLAGDRGGEKLFF.

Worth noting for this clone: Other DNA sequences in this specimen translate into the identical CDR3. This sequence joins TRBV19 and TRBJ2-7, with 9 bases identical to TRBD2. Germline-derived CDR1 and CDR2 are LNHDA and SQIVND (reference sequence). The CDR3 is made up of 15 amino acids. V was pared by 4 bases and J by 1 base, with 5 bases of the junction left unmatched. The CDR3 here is CASSRTSGSSYEQYF. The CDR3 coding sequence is TGTGCCAGTAGTAGAACTAGCGGGTCTTCCTACGAGCAGTACTTC.